This T cell receptor beta chain came from a study of T-cell reconstitution after alpha-beta-depleted transplantation in children. The library targeted TCRbeta and was prepared with unique molecular identifiers. From the PCR reads, TCRdb called clonotypes with MiXCR, one entry per CDR3 protein. The table records some 550,000 distinct CDR3 sequences, about a sixth of them present only once. The CDR3 has 13 residues. The V gene's germline CDR1 is DFQATT and CDR2 SNEGSKA (reference sequence). Trimming pared 0 bases from V and 5 bases from J, leaving 10 bases between. The sample in question was PBMCs from the stem cell graft donor, obtained from the stem cell graft. The clonotype originates from a human donor who donated a stem cell graft to a child with acute lymphoblastic leukemia. The genes are TRBV20-1 and TRBJ2-5, with D maybe TRBD2 (6 bases). This chain's CDR3 is CSAREGLVETQYF. The DNA for the CDR3 is TGCAGTGCTAGAGAGGGACTGGTGGAGACCCAGTACTTC.